Listed below are T cell receptor beta chains from one sample, sequenced in a study of shared T cell receptors in the human thymus. Clones were read by immunoSEQ multiplex PCR, and TCRdb kept only the in-frame ones, dropping some. This table holds 500,000 to 750,000 clones, approximately 88% found once. The sample also formed part of further work on human thymus T cells.

Sequencing was carried out using thymocytes. The source of these receptors is a boy younger than two with a congenital heart defect. Both conserved end residues are part of each CDR3. A D gene is named only where the DNA matches it firmly. The size entry is marked missing in some rows and otherwise reads once, few, many or a size class.

.,TRBV11-2,15,TRBJ2-3,.,CASSLLGEESDTQYF,TGTGCCAGCAGCTTACTAGGAGAGGAGTCAGATACGCAGTATTTT
TRBD2,TRBV19,17,TRBJ2-2,.,CASSITPLALNTGELFF,TGTGCCAGTAGTATAACCCCACTAGCGCTAAACACCGGGGAGCTGTTTTTT
.,TRBV6-1,13,TRBJ1-2,.,CASSEWGDEGYTF,TGTGCCAGCAGTGAATGGGGGGATGAAGGCTACACCTTC
TRBD1,TRBV6-4,14,TRBJ1-2,.,CASSDGTGVRRYTF,TGTGCCAGCAGTGACGGCACAGGGGTTAGGCGCTACACCTTC
TRBD2,TRBV14,16,TRBJ2-1,.,CASSQGSGSSYNEQFF,TGTGCCAGCAGCCAAGGTAGCGGGAGCTCCTACAATGAGCAGTTCTTC
TRBD1,TRBV6-1,16,TRBJ1-1,.,CASSEPDGTGTTEAFF,TGTGCCAGCAGTGAACCCGACGGGACAGGGACCACTGAAGCTTTCTTT
TRBD2,TRBV6-6,16,TRBJ2-5,.,CASSYSLAGDRETQYF,TGTGCCAGCAGTTACTCGTTAGCGGGAGACCGAGAGACCCAGTACTTC
TRBD1,TRBV6-5,14,TRBJ1-2,once,CASRLRQGICGYTF,TGTGCCAGCAGGCTGAGACAGGGGATCTGTGGCTACACCTTC
TRBD1,TRBV5-4,14,TRBJ2-7,few,CASSSRDREYEQYF,TGTGCCAGCAGCTCCCGGGACAGAGAATACGAGCAGTACTTC
.,TRBV5-6,14,TRBJ2-7,.,CASSLESGPYEQYF,TGTGCCAGCAGCTTGGAAAGCGGCCCCTACGAGCAGTACTTC
.,TRBV19,13,TRBJ1-5,.,CASSLTGKRSQHF,TGTGCCAGTAGTCTTACAGGGAAGCGGTCCCAGCATTTT
.,TRBV2,13,TRBJ2-7,.,CASSPGRAAEQYF,TGTGCCAGCTCCCCCGGCAGGGCCGCCGAGCAGTACTTC
.,TRBV10-1,13,TRBJ2-7,.,CASSAGVSYEQYF,TGCGCCAGCAGTGCGGGAGTTTCCTACGAGCAGTACTTC
TRBD2,TRBV13,17,TRBJ2-1,.,CASSLPPSGPKGNEQFF,TGTGCCAGCAGCCTCCCTCCTAGCGGCCCGAAGGGGAATGAGCAGTTCTTC
TRBD2,TRBV27,17,TRBJ2-1,.,CASSYGLAGGPYNEQFF,TGTGCCAGCAGTTACGGACTAGCGGGAGGGCCCTACAATGAGCAGTTCTTC
.,TRBV7-9,13,TRBJ2-1,.,CASSLVAEDEQFF,TGTGCCAGCAGCTTAGTCGCGGAGGATGAGCAGTTCTTC
.,TRBV29-1,14,TRBJ2-1,.,CSAVGFGGYNEQFF,TGCAGCGCCGTAGGGTTCGGGGGATACAATGAGCAGTTCTTC
TRBD1,TRBV19,14,TRBJ1-5,.,CASSYRGHNQPQHF,TGTGCCAGTAGCTACAGGGGTCACAATCAGCCCCAGCATTTT
TRBD2,TRBV19,14,TRBJ2-2,.,CASSIGEGIGELFF,TGTGCCAGTAGTATCGGGGAGGGGATCGGGGAGCTGTTTTTT
TRBD1,TRBV27,15,TRBJ2-3,.,CASSMDREGRDTQYF,TGTGCCAGCAGTATGGACAGGGAAGGGAGAGATACGCAGTATTTT
TRBD1,TRBV11-2,15,TRBJ2-7,.,CASSLVQGVTYEQYF,TGTGCCAGCAGCTTAGTACAGGGGGTCACCTACGAGCAGTACTTC
TRBD2,TRBV6-1,13,TRBJ2-3,.,CASSAGESDTQYF,TGTGCCAGCAGCGCGGGAGAATCAGATACGCAGTATTTT
TRBD2,TRBV4-2,14,TRBJ2-1,once,CASSRLAGYNEQFF,TGTGCCAGCAGCCGACTAGCGGGATACAATGAGCAGTTCTTC
.,TRBV28,15,TRBJ1-5,.,CASSFGRGGNQPQHF,TGTGCCAGCAGTTTTGGGAGGGGGGGCAATCAGCCCCAGCATTTT
TRBD1,TRBV6-6,14,TRBJ2-3,.,CASSYLNRGDTQYF,TGTGCCAGCAGTTACTTAAACAGGGGGGATACGCAGTATTTT
.,TRBV6-6,14,TRBJ2-3,.,CASSPSDRSDTQYF,TGTGCCAGCAGCCCCAGCGACAGATCAGATACGCAGTATTTT
.,TRBV7-9,17,TRBJ1-5,.,CASSFDSDSYSNQPQHF,TGTGCCAGCAGCTTTGACAGCGACTCATATAGCAATCAGCCCCAGCATTTT
TRBD1,TRBV10-3,16,TRBJ2-7,.,CAISTPKGTGPNEQYF,TGTGCCATCAGTACCCCTAAGGGGACAGGGCCCAACGAGCAGTACTTC
.,TRBV9,15,TRBJ1-2,.,CASSVVRRENYGYTF,TGTGCCAGCAGCGTAGTGAGGAGAGAGAACTATGGCTACACCTTC
TRBD1,TRBV15,19,TRBJ1-2,.,CATSCTEPRDREFVCGYTF,TGTGCCACCAGCTGTACAGAACCCCGGGACAGGGAATTTGTCTGTGGCTACACCTTC
.,TRBV28,15,TRBJ2-2,.,CASSQNYTYTGELFF,TGTGCCAGCAGCCAAAACTACACCTACACCGGGGAGCTGTTTTTT
TRBD2,TRBV4-2,14,TRBJ2-1,.,CASSPEAGDNEQFF,TGTGCCAGCAGCCCCGAAGCGGGGGACAATGAGCAGTTCTTC
.,TRBV4-1,18,TRBJ2-2,.,CASSQEGAGEENTGELFF,TGCGCCAGCAGCCAAGAAGGGGCAGGCGAAGAGAACACCGGGGAGCTGTTTTTT
TRBD2,TRBV28,14,TRBJ2-5,.,CASSLAGRQETQYF,TGTGCCAGCAGTCTAGCGGGACGCCAAGAGACCCAGTACTTC
TRBD1,TRBV7-9,16,TRBJ1-1,.,CASSLAKGQGKDEAFF,TGTGCCAGCAGCTTAGCAAAAGGACAGGGGAAAGATGAAGCTTTCTTT
.,TRBV6-4,11,TRBJ2-1,.,CASSDESEQFF,TGTGCCAGCAGTGACGAGTCTGAGCAGTTCTTC
.,TRBV28,11,TRBJ2-5,.,CASSWAETQYF,TGTGCCAGCAGTTGGGCGGAGACCCAGTACTTC
TRBD2,TRBV4-3,15,TRBJ2-1,.,CASSHAWEGNNEQFF,TGCGCCAGCAGCCATGCGTGGGAGGGTAACAATGAGCAGTTCTTC
.,TRBV19,11,TRBJ2-7,few,CASRGAHEQYF,TGTGCGAGCCGGGGGGCACACGAGCAGTACTTC
TRBD1,TRBV19,14,TRBJ1-5,few,CASSVQGADQPQHF,TGTGCCAGTAGTGTACAGGGGGCGGATCAGCCCCAGCATTTT
TRBD1,TRBV6-1,16,TRBJ1-2,.,CASSEALTSDRAGYTF,TGTGCCAGCAGTGAAGCATTAACATCGGACAGGGCCGGCTACACCTTC
.,TRBV4-1,16,TRBJ2-7,.,CASSQEESGSAYEQYF,TGCGCCAGCAGCCAAGAGGAGAGCGGTTCTGCCTACGAGCAGTACTTC
TRBD2,TRBV13,15,TRBJ2-7,few,CASSLVREGSYEQYF,TGTGCCAGCAGCTTAGTACGGGAGGGTTCCTACGAGCAGTACTTC
.,TRBV30,15,TRBJ2-1,.,CAWRFSGSSYNEQFF,TGTGCCTGGAGGTTCAGCGGAAGCTCCTACAATGAGCAGTTCTTC
.,TRBV5-1,17,TRBJ2-7,.,CASSLAPRGSSSYEQYF,TGCGCCAGCAGCTTGGCCCCCCGCGGGTCGAGCTCCTACGAGCAGTACTTC
TRBD2,TRBV2,16,TRBJ2-2,.,CASSPSGSLWTGELFF,TGTGCCAGCAGTCCTAGCGGGAGTCTGTGGACCGGGGAGCTGTTTTTT
TRBD1,TRBV11-3,14,TRBJ2-7,.,CASSPRTGEHEQYF,TGTGCCAGCAGCCCGCGGACAGGGGAGCACGAGCAGTACTTC
.,TRBV20-1,11,TRBJ2-7,few,CSARAKYEQYF,TGCAGTGCTCGCGCTAAGTACGAGCAGTACTTC
.,TRBV7-8,15,TRBJ1-4,.,CASSNRWRTNEKLFF,TGTGCCAGCAGCAATCGTTGGAGGACTAATGAAAAACTGTTTTTT
TRBD2,TRBV4-3,19,TRBJ2-7,.,CASSQDPPTSGREGYEQYF,TGCGCCAGCAGCCAAGATCCGCCGACTAGCGGGAGGGAGGGGTACGAGCAGTACTTC
TRBD1,TRBV6-1,19,TRBJ1-5,.,CASRENRDRVEYSNQPQHF,TGTGCCAGCAGGGAAAACCGGGACAGGGTGGAGTATAGCAATCAGCCCCAGCATTTT
.,TRBV7-8,15,TRBJ1-2,.,CASSPGGGFNYGYTF,TGTGCCAGCAGCCCCGGGGGGGGGTTCAACTATGGCTACACCTTC
TRBD2,TRBV28,19,TRBJ2-3,once,CASSLKGHQREGRTDTQYF,TGTGCCAGCAGTTTAAAGGGCCATCAGCGGGAGGGCCGCACAGATACGCAGTATTTT
.,TRBV6-1,18,TRBJ1-1,.,CASSECLQGRAVNTEAFF,TGTGCCAGCAGTGAATGCCTACAGGGACGGGCGGTGAACACTGAAGCTTTCTTT
TRBD2,TRBV7-3,16,TRBJ2-7,.,CASSLSGLAGSYEQYF,TGTGCCAGCAGCTTATCCGGGCTAGCGGGATCCTACGAGCAGTACTTC